This T cell receptor (beta chain) was sequenced for a study of T cell responses to AZD1222 COVID-19 vaccine. Libraries were prepared by immunoSEQ multiplex PCR; TCRdb keeps only in-frame clonotypes and omits some of them. There are over 150,000 clones in the sample; approximately 90% occur only once, and less than 3% lies in the top ten. The count of this clone is one. Germline loops: CDR1 SNHLY, CDR2 FYNNEI. V dropped 1 base and J dropped 7; count of bases not matched to a gene: 8. The CDR3 has 16 amino acids. The sequence was obtained from an adult in good health. Sequenced material: peripheral blood, taken on day 0 of AZD1222 vaccination. V gene TRBV2 combines with J gene TRBJ1-5; 9 positions agree with TRBD1. CDR3 sequence: CASSEGPDRGGQPQHF. The CDR3 coding sequence is TGTGCCAGCAGTGAAGGCCCGGACAGGGGAGGACAGCCCCAGCATTTT.